This T cell receptor beta chain was recovered during a study of blood T cells in healthy people across ages. Broader study findings: Long-lived donors carried more naive CD4+ cells and greater diversity than aged donors.

This clonotype was recorded a few times. Its matching antigen is unknown. Using a J-beta primer mix together with a sample-barcoded 5' primer, a second PCR was run for roughly 7 to 12 cycles. TCRdb itself ran the 5' RACE reads through MiXCR, one entry per CDR3 protein. The table records approximately 900,000 distinct CDR3 sequences, about 44% of them present only once. CDR1 is SGHVS and CDR2 is FNYEAQ in the germline V gene. The J segment lost 3 bases and the V segment lost 5 bases, leaving 6 bases of the junction unmatched. The CDR3 is 15 amino acids. The sample providers were healthy Caucasian people from Russia, aged about 6 to 95. Around 10 milliliters of peripheral blood were drawn from each donor.

This sequence was found in a man aged 25 to 40 in good health. This rearrangement joins TRBV7-6 to TRBJ2-1; 8 bases agree with TRBD1. The sample consisted of blood. CDR3 residues: CASSQTTGDYNEQFF. CDR3 sequence (DNA): TGTGCCAGCAGCCAAACGACAGGGGACTACAATGAGCAGTTCTTC.